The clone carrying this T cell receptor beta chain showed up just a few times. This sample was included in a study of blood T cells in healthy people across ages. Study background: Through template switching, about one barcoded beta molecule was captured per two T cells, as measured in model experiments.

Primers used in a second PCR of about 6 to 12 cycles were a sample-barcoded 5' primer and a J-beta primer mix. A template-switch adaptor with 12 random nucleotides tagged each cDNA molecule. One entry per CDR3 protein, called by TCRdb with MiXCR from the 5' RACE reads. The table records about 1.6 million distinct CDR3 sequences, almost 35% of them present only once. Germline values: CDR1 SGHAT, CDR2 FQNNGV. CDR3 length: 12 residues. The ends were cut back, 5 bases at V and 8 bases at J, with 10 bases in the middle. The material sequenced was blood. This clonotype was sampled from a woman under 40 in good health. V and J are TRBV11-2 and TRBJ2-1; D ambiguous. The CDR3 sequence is CASSARSDEQFF. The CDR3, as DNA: TGTGCCAGCAGCGCCCGTTCCGATGAGCAGTTCTTC. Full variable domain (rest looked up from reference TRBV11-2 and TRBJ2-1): EAGVAQSPRYKIIEKRQSVAFWCNPISGHATLYWYQQILGQGPKLLIQFQNNGVVDDSQLPKDRFSAERLKGVDSTLKIQPAKLEDSAVYLCASSARSDEQFFGPGTRLTVL.